This T cell receptor (beta chain) was identified in a study of blood T cells in healthy people across ages. With regard to this clonotype: Its cognate antigen is unknown. The junction differs from germline at one of its ends, possibly a read error.

A J-beta primer mix and a sample-barcoded 5' primer were used in a second PCR of roughly 6 to 12 cycles. Every single cDNA molecule received a tag from a template-switch adaptor with 12 random nucleotides. TCRdb independently ran MiXCR on the 5' RACE reads; one entry per CDR3 protein. There are under 750,000 distinct CDR3 sequences in the sample; 45% to 55% occur only once, and roughly 24% lies in the top ten. The study's findings and limits: Relative to aged donors, long-lived donors carried more naive CD4+ cells and displayed higher diversity. Researchers said unsorted PBMCs prevented a conclusive naive versus antigen-experienced comparison.

The sequenced material came from blood. The TCR originated in a man at least 80 years old in good health.

The CDR3, as DNA: TGCGCCAGCAGTTGCGGCGGGACCTCCTACAATGAGCAGTTCTTC. Residues: CASSCGGTSYNEQFF. The chain carries TRBV6-5 and TRBJ2-1, with D possibly TRBD2 on 6 matching bases. The CDR3 sequence is 15 residues long. Per the germline V gene, CDR1 is MNHEY and CDR2 is SVGAGI.